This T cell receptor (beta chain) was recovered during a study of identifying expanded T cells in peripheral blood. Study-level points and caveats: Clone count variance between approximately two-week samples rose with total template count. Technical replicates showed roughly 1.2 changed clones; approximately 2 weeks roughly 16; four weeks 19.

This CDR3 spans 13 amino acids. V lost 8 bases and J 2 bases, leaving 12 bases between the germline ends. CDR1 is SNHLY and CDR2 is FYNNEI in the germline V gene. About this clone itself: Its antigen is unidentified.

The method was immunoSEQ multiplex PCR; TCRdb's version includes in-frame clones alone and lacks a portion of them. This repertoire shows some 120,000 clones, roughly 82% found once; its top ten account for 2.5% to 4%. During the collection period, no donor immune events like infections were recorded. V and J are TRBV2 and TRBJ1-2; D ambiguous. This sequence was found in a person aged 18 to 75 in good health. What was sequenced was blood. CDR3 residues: CASQRGPNYGYTF. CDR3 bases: TGTGCCAGCCAACGGGGTCCCAACTATGGCTACACCTTC.